This T cell receptor beta chain was recorded in a study of Graves' ophthalmopathy and Graves' hyperthyroidism. Amplification of TCR beta CDR3 regions used RNA transcripts. HTBI primers served in a first-round RT-PCR, which a second-round multiplex PCR followed. TCRdb redid the calling of the multiplex PCR reads with MiXCR, one entry per CDR3 protein. The profile shows just over 400,000 distinct CDR3 sequences, under 25% of them singletons. The V gene lost 4 bases and the J gene lost 5 bases, with 21 bases spanning the gap. The CDR3 totals 16 residues. Germline V gene sequence: CDR1 SGHRS, CDR2 YFSETQ. This clonotype was observed many times.

Material for sequencing was peripheral blood. The chain carries TRBV5-1 and TRBJ1-1; TRBD1 might be the D (5 bases). The TCR was taken from a woman between 18 and 30 years old with stable Graves' hyperthyroidism. The CDR3 DNA reads as TGCGCCAGCAGCCGCGGAACCAGGGCCCCGGGAACTGAAGCTTTCTTT. It codes for CASSRGTRAPGTEAFF.